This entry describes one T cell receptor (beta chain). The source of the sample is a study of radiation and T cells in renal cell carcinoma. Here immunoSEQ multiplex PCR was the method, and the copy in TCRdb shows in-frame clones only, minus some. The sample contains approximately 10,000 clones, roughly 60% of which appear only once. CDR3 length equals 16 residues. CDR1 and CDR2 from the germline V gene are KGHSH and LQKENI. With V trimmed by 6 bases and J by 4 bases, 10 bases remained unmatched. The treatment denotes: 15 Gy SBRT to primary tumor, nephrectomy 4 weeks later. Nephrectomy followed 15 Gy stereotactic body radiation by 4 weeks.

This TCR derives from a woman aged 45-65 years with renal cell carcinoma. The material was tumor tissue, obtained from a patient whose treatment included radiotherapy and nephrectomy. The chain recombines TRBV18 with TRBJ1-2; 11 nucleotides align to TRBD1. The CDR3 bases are TGTGCCAGCTCCGCGGACAGGGGGCAAGGAGGCTATGGCTACACCTTC. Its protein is CASSADRGQGGYGYTF.